These T cell receptor beta chains were read from a single sample in a study of T cells in Graves' hyperthyroidism and ophthalmopathy. TCRdb re-analysed the multiplex PCR reads in MiXCR, keeping a single row per CDR3 protein. The table records hundreds of thousands of distinct CDR3 sequences, roughly 20% of them present only once. The sample taken for sequencing was blood. These receptors were collected from a man in his thirties or forties with Graves' ophthalmopathy. CDR3s leave out the opening cysteine and the closing phenylalanine or tryptophan.

V	J	CDR3
TRBV2	TRBJ2-2	ASSEGTGADTNTGGLF
TRBV11-2	TRBJ2-2	ASSARLPLSTGELF
TRBV15	TRBJ2-3	ATSSDGIGPDTQY
TRBV20-1	TRBJ2-5	SARGGQGEVETQY
TRBV28	TRBJ2-7	ASRPSLGPAYEQY
TRBV7-9	TRBJ2-1	ASSPAWDRNNEQF
TRBV6-1	TRBJ2-2	ASKEATGELF
TRBV19	TRBJ2-1	ASSIHDRRGYNEQF
TRBV7-2	TRBJ2-5	ASSLGGSGSLQETQY
TRBV10-3	TRBJ1-1	ASRLWRATEAF
TRBV3-1	TRBJ2-3	ASSQDVSSATDTQY
TRBV28	TRBJ2-3	ASSSTGGWGLAGVDTQY
TRBV10-1	TRBJ2-2	ASSDHRGNTGELF
TRBV20-1	TRBJ2-4	SAREGLAGGFSAKNIQY
TRBV7-9	TRBJ2-5	ASQLAGGQAETQY
TRBV20-1	TRBJ2-7	SATGGGGTYEQY
TRBV11-1	TRBJ2-7	ASSLGILSYEQY
TRBV28	TRBJ2-1	ASSFVALGQF
TRBV9	TRBJ2-7	ASSVTPSEGEQY
TRBV6-4	TRBJ2-3	ASSDGGQRTDTQY
TRBV19	TRBJ1-2	ASTGDSRYGYT
TRBV11-2	TRBJ2-7	ASSLSDRGTNEQY
TRBV28	TRBJ1-2	ASSAPDKKYGYT
TRBV6-1	TRBJ2-7	ASRAGTGGWYEQY
TRBV4-3	TRBJ2-3	ASSQHSGSSTDTQY
TRBV7-2	TRBJ1-5	ASSLVSGYSNQPQH
TRBV30	TRBJ2-2	AWAPPGLVNTGELF
TRBV20-1	TRBJ2-7	SATPMGRSSYEQY
TRBV2	TRBJ2-3	ASSEEIVGSTDTQY
TRBV27	TRBJ2-5	ASSLLAGGGETQY
TRBV10-3	TRBJ1-3	AISPGTVIGNTIY
TRBV7-3	TRBJ2-3	ASSLSAGLDTQY
TRBV12-3/TRBV12-4	TRBJ2-1	ASTTGPHDNEQF
TRBV6-2/TRBV6-3	TRBJ2-7	ASRDNRETYEQY
TRBV7-3	TRBJ2-5	ASSLTGGQEETQY
TRBV14	TRBJ1-1	ASSQESYTEAF
TRBV14	TRBJ1-4	ASSLAQGAGEKLF
TRBV4-3	TRBJ2-5	ASSQDLGGGRETQY
TRBV12-3/TRBV12-4	TRBJ2-1	ASSPTVWDTYNEQF
TRBV6-6	TRBJ2-2	ASSYSRQGVRGTGELF
TRBV12-3/TRBV12-4	TRBJ1-4	ASSVQGVTNEKLF
TRBV7-9	TRBJ2-3	ASRGLAGGTVAQY
TRBV4-1	TRBJ2-1	ASSQRRDPYNEQF
TRBV6-1	TRBJ2-7	ASKVTYEQY
TRBV2	TRBJ2-3	ASSEYRTSGSGADTQY
TRBV5-1	TRBJ2-1	ASSPWASSYNEQF
TRBV28	TRBJ2-2	ASSPLKGTVNTGELF
TRBV3-1	TRBJ2-5	ASSQDLAGAWETQY
TRBV27	TRBJ1-1	ASSEGTGGFVAF
TRBV6-9	TRBJ1-4	ASTSLSGEKLF
TRBV20-1	TRBJ2-1	SARDSGGGNEQF
TRBV11-2	TRBJ1-2	ASSLGRSPGGYT
TRBV20-1	TRBJ2-7	SASNPPSGFYEQY
TRBV4-2	TRBJ1-3	ASSQVQQGANTIY
TRBV20-1	TRBJ2-3	SAREWEDLTDTQY
TRBV27	TRBJ2-7	ASSSYRDRGNYEQY